This TCR beta chain appears in the sequencing data of a study of blood T cell repertoires in COVID-19. On the study more broadly: Italy, Spain and the United States were the sources of the convalescent and acute COVID-19 samples.

Sequenced by immunoSEQ multiplex PCR; TCRdb stores in-frame clones only, minus some. The sample includes around 94,000 clones, approximately 90% seen only once; the top ten take 4% to 5.5%. Sequencing used peripheral blood. The clonotype originates from a woman in her forties or fifties with COVID-19, enrolled during active disease.

The CDR3 nucleotides are TGTGCCAGCAGCCGGGACACCACCGGGGAGCTGTTTTTT. It is translated as CASSRDTTGELFF. The chain uses TRBV5-5 and TRBJ2-2, with D perhaps matching TRBD1 (6 bases). The CDR3 is 13 amino acids. CDR1 SGHKS and CDR2 YYEKEE come from the germline V gene (reference sequence). Trimming left V 4 bases short and J 4 bases short, with 8 bases between.